This T cell receptor (beta chain) stems from a study of response to subunit inactivated influenza vaccine. Study-level findings and limits: New T cells are recruited in small numbers by each seasonal influenza vaccination, according to the authors' suggestion.

The CDR3 has 15 amino acids. The V and J ends lost 3 bases and 8 bases respectively, with 17 bases between them. TCRdb passed the RT-PCR reads through MiXCR, listing each CDR3 protein once. This table holds about 780,000 distinct CDR3 sequences, less than 20% found once. A remark on this clonotype: Its antigen remains unidentified.

The chain joins TRBV12-3 or TRBV12-4 to TRBJ2-1; a possible D gene is TRBD2 (5 bases). The source is a man aged 50-60 years who received an inactivated influenza vaccine. Sequencing used PBMCs from blood, obtained more than 4 days after vaccination. CDR3 in DNA: TGTGCCAGCAGTTTGAGGTTAACTCCCGGGGATGAGCAGTTCTTC. It encodes CASSLRLTPGDEQFF.